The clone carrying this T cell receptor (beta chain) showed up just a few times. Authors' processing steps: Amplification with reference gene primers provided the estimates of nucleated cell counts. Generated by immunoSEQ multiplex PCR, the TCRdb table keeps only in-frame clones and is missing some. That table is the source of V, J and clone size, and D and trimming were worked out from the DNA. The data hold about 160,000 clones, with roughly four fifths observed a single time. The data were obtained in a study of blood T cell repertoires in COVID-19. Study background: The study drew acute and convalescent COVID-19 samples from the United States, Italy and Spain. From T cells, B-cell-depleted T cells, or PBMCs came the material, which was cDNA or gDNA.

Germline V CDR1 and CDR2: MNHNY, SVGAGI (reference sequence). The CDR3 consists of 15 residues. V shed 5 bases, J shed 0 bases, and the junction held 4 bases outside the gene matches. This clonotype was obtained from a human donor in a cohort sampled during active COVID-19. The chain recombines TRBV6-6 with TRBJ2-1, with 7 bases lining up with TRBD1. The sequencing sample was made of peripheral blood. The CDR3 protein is CASSPRQGSYNEQFF. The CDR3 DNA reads TGTGCCAGCAGTCCCCGACAGGGCTCCTACAATGAGCAGTTCTTC.